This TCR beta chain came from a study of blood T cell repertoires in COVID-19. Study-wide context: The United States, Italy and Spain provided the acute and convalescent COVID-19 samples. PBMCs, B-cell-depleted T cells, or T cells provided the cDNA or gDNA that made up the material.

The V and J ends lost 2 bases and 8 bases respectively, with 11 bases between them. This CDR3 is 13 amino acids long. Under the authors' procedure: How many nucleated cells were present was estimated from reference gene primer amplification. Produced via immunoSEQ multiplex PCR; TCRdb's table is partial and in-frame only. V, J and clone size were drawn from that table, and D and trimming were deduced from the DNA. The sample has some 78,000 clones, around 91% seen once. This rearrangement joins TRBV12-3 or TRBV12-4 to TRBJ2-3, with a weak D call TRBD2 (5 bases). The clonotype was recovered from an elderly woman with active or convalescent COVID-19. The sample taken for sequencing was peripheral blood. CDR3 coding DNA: TGTGCCAGCAGTTTACTTCGGGAAGGTACGCAGTATTTT. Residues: CASSLLREGTQYF.